The table lists the clone carrying this T cell receptor beta chain with a few counts. As processed by the authors: Quantification of nucleated cells was approximated via reference gene primer amplification. Here immunoSEQ multiplex PCR was the method, and the copy in TCRdb shows in-frame clones only, minus some. That table is the source of V, J and clone size, and D and trimming were worked out from the DNA. The data hold approximately 82,000 clones, with approximately 90% observed a single time. These data originate in a study of blood T cell repertoires in COVID-19. Study information: Spain, Italy and the United States supplied samples that represented acute and convalescent COVID-19. In each case, the material was cDNA or gDNA derived from T cells, B-cell-depleted T cells, or PBMCs.

Between the trimmed V and J ends, which lost 8 bases and 8 bases, there was a span of 18 bases. This CDR3 comprises 14 residues. Germline V gene data show CDR1 as MDHEN and CDR2 as SYDVKM. The chain has TRBV28 and TRBJ1-4; D is unresolved. The specimen sequenced was peripheral blood. The clonotype comes from a man between 65 and 79 years old with active or convalescent COVID-19. The CDR3 nucleotides read TGTGCCAGCGGCGAGCGAGGGCCTGGGGAAAAACTGTTTTTT. Residues: CASGERGPGEKLFF. The whole variable domain, remainder taken from reference TRBV28 and TRBJ1-4, is DVKVTQSSRYLVKRTGEKVFLECVQDMDHENMFWYRQDPGLGLRLIYFSYDVKMKEKGDIPEGYSVSREKKERFSLILESASTNQTSMYLCASGERGPGEKLFFGSGTQLSVL.